This T cell receptor (beta chain) came from a study of blood T cell repertoires in COVID-19. The CDR3 loop spans 14 amino acids. Trimming took off 7 bases at V and 3 bases at J, with 15 bases between the two ends. CDR1 is SGHRS, CDR2 YFSETQ, per germline. Assay: immunoSEQ multiplex PCR; the TCRdb copy retains only in-frame clones and omits some. Here the sample spans about 160,000 clones, approximately 88% being singletons. Participant age was roughly 18 to 95 years, and participants resided in roughly 25 US areas. Participant-reported clinical history was the basis for cohort assignment. The chain couples TRBV5-1 to TRBJ2-3; a possible D gene is TRBD1 (6 bases). The sequenced sample was PBMCs or T cells enriched from blood (not recorded which). The clonotype originates from a woman aged 45-65 years who had recovered from COVID-19. The CDR3, as DNA: TGCGCCAGCTCTACTATAGGGGGAACAGATACGCAGTATTTT. The encoded protein is CASSTIGGTDTQYF.